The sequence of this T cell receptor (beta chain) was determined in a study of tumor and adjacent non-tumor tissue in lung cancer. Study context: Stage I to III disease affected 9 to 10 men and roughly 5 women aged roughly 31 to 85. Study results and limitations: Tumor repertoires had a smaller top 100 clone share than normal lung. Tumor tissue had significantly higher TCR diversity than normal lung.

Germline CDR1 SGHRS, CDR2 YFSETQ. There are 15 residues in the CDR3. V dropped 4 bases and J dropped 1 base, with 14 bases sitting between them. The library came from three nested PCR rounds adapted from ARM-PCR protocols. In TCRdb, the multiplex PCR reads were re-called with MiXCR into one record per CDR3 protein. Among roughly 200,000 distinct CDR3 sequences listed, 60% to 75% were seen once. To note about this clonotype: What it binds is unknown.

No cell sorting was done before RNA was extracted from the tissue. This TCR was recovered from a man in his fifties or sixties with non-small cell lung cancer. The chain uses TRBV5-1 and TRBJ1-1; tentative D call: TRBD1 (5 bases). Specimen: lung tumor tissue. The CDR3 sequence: CASSPGGDGNTEAFF. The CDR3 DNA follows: TGCGCCAGCAGCCCTGGTGGGGACGGGAACACTGAAGCTTTCTTT.